The following is a T cell receptor beta chain sequence with its context. The entry originates in a study of blood T cell repertoires in COVID-19. Across the study: Some COVID-19 samples were acute and others convalescent; all came from the United States, Italy and Spain. PBMCs, B-cell-depleted T cells, or T cells provided the cDNA or gDNA that made up the material.

Germline V gives CDR1 ENHRY, CDR2 SYGVKD. Trimming cost V 6 bases and J 6 bases; bases outside gene matches: 4. The CDR3 loop spans 15 amino acids. In the source study's methods: The assay estimated nucleated cells by amplifying reference gene primers. Sequencing was performed with immunoSEQ multiplex PCR; in TCRdb, only in-frame clones are kept and a portion is missing. Clone size and the V and J calls come from that table; the DNA yielded D and trimming. The table lists some 260,000 clones, roughly 80% of them singletons. Sequenced input: peripheral blood. The receptor was derived from a man older than 75 with acute or convalescent COVID-19. The rearrangement joins TRBV10-3 to TRBJ2-1, with 14 bases that match TRBD2. Written as DNA, the CDR3 is TGTGCCATCAGGCCCGGACTAGCGGGGGGCAATGAGCAGTTCTTC. It codes for CAIRPGLAGGNEQFF.